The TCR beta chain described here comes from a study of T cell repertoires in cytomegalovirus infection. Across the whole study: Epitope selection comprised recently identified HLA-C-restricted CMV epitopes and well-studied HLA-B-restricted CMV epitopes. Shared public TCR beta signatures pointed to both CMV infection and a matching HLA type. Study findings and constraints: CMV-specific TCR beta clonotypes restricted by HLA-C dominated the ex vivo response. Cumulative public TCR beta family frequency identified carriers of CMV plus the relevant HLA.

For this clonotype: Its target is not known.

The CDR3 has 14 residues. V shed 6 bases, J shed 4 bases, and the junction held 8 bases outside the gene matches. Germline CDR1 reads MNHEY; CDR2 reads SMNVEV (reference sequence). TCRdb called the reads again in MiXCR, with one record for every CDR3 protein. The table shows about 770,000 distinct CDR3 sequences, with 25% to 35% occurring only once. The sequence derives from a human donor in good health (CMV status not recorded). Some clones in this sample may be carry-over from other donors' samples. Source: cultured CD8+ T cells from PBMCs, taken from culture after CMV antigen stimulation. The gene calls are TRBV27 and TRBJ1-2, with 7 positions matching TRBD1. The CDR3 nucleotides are TGTGCCAGCAGCGCAGGGGGACAGATCTATGGCTACACCTTC. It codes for CASSAGGQIYGYTF.